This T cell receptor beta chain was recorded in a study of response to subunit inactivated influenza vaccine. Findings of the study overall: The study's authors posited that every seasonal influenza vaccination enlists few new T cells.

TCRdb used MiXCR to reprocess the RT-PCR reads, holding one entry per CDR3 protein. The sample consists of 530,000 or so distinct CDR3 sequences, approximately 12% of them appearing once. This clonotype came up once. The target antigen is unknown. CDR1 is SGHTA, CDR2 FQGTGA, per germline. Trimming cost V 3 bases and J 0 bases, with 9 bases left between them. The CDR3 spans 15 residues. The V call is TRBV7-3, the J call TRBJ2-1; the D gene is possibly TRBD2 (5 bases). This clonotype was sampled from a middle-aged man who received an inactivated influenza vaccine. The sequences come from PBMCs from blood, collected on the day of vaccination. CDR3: CASSFITSSYNEQFF. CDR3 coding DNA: TGTGCCAGCAGCTTTATTACTAGCTCCTACAATGAGCAGTTCTTC. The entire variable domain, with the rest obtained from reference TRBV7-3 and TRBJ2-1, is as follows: GAGVSQTPSNKVTEKGKYVELRCDPISGHTALYWYRQSLGQGPEFLIYFQGTGAADDSGLPNDRFFAVRPEGSVSTLKIQRTERGDSAVYLCASSFITSSYNEQFFGPGTRLTVL.